The present entry profiles one T cell receptor (beta chain) with its context. This sample stems from a study of T cell responses to AZD1222 COVID-19 vaccine. Profiled with immunoSEQ multiplex PCR; TCRdb holds only in-frame clones, not every one. The table shows roughly 120,000 clones, with around 85% occurring only once. The germline CDR1 and CDR2 sequences are SGHAT and FQNNGV. The CDR3 has 15 amino acids. The junction had 4 bases not matched to a gene; V was cut back by 7 bases and J by 0 bases. The sequence was collected from an adult in good health. The sample in question was peripheral blood, obtained on day 0 of AZD1222 vaccination. V usage is TRBV11-2 and J usage is TRBJ1-1; 11 nucleotides match TRBD1. CDR3 sequence: CASTWDRGMNTEAFF. The DNA of the CDR3 is TGTGCCAGCACTTGGGACAGGGGGATGAACACTGAAGCTTTCTTT. The full variable domain, its missing parts supplied by reference TRBV11-2 and TRBJ1-1, is EAGVAQSPRYKIIEKRQSVAFWCNPISGHATLYWYQQILGQGPKLLIQFQNNGVVDDSQLPKDRFSAERLKGVDSTLKIQPAKLEDSAVYLCASTWDRGMNTEAFFGQGTRLTVV.